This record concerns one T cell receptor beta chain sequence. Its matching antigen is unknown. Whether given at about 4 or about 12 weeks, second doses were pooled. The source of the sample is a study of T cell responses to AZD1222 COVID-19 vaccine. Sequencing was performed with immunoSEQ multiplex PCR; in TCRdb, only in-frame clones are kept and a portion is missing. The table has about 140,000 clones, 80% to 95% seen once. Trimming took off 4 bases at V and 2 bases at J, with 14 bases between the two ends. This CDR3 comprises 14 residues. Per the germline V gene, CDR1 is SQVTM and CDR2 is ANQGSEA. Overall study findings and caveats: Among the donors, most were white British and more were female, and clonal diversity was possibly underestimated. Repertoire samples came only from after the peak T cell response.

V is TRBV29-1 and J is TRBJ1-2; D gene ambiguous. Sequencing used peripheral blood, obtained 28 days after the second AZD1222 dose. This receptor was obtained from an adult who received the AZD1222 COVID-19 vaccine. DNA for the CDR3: TGCAGCGTTGGATCGAGGACTGGGAACTATGGCTACACCTTC. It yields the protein CSVGSRTGNYGYTF.